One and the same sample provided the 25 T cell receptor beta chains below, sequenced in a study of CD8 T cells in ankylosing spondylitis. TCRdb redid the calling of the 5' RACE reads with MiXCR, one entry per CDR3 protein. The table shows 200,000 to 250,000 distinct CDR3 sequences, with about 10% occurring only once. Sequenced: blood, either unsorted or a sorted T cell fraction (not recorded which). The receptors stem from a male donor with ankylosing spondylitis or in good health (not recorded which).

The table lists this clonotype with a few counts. DNA of the CDR3: TGTGCCAGCAGCCCCATAAGGACAGGGCGGAAGAATGAGCAGTTCTTC. Amino acids: CASSPIRTGRKNEQFF. This chain connects TRBV9 to TRBJ2-1; TRBD1 matches at 8 bases. The CDR3 has 16 amino acids. Unmatched junction bases numbered 13, after V lost 4 bases and J lost 7 bases. Germline CDR1 reads SGDLS; CDR2 reads YYNGEE.

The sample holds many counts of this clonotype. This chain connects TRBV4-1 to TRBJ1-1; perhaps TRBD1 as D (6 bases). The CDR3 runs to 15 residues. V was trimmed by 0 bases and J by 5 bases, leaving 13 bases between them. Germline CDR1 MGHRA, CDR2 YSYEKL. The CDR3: CASSQEGRGRTEAFF. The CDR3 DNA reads TGCGCCAGCAGCCAAGAGGGGCGGGGGCGGACTGAAGCTTTCTTT.

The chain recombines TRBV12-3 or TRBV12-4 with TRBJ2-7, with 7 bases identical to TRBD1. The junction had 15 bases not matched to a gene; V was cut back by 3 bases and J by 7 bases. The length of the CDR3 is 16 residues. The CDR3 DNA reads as TGTGCCAGCAGTTTTCCGAGACAGGGTAGGGACCGTGAGCAGTACTTC. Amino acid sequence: CASSFPRQGRDREQYF.

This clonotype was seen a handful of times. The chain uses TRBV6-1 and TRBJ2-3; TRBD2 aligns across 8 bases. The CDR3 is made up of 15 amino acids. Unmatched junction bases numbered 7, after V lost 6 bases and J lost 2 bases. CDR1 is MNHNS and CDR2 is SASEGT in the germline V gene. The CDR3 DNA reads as TGTGCCAGCAGAAGAGAGCGGGGGCCCACAGATACGCAGTATTTT. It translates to CASRRERGPTDTQYF.

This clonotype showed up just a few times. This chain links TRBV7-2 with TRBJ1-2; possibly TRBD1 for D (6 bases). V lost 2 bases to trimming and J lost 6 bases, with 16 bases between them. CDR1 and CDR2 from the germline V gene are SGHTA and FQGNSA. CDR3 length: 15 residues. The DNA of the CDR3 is TGTGCCAGCAGCTTATCCCAGACAGGACTGGATGGCTACACCTTC. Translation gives CASSLSQTGLDGYTF.

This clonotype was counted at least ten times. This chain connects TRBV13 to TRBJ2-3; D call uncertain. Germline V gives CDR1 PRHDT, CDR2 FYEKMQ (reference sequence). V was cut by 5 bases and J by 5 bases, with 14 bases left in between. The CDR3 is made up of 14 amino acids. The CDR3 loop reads CASSPASFRDTQYF. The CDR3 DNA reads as TGTGCCAGCAGCCCCGCGTCTTTTCGAGATACGCAGTATTTT.

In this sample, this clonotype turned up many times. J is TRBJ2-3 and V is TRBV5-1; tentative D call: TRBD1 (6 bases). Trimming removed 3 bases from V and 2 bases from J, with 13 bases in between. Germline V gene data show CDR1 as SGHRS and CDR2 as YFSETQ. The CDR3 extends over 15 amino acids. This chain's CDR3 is CASSWTEGDTDTQYF. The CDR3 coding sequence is TGCGCCAGCAGCTGGACAGAAGGGGACACAGATACGCAGTATTTT.

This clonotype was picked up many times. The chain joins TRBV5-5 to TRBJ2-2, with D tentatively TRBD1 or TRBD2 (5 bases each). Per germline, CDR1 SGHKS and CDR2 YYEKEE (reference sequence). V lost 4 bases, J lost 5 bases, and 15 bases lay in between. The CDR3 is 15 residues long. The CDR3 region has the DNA TGTGCCAGCAGCCCCCCGGGGCCGTGGACCGGGGAGCTGTTTTTT. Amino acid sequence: CASSPPGPWTGELFF.

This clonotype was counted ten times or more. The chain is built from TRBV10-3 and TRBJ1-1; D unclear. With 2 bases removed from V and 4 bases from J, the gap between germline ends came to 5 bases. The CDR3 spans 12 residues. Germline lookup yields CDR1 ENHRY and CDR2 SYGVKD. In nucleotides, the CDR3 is TGTGCCATCAGTGAGACCGCCACTGAAGCTTTCTTT. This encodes CAISETATEAFF.

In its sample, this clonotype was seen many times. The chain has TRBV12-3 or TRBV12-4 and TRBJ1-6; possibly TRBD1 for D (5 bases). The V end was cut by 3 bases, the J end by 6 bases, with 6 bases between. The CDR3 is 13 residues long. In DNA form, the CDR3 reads TGTGCCAGCAGTTTGGACACTAATTCACCCCTCCACTTT. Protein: CASSLDTNSPLHF.

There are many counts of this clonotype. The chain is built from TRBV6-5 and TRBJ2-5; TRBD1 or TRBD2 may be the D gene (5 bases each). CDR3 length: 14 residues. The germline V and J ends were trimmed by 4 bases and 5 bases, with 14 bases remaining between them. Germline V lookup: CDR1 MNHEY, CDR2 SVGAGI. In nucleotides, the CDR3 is TGTGCCAGCAGTTTTGGGGGTCTCGAGGAGACCCAGTACTTC. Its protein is CASSFGGLEETQYF.

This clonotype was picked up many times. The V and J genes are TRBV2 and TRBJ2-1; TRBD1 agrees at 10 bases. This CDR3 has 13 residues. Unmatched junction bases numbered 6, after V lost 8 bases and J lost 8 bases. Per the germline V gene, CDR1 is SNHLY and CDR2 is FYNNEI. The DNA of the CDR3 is TGTGCCAGCCTCCGGGACAGGGGCTATGAGCAGTTCTTC. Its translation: CASLRDRGYEQFF.

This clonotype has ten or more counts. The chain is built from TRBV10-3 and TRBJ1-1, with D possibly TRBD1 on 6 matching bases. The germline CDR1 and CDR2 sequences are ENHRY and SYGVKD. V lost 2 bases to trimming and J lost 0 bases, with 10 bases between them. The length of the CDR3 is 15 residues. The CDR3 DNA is TGTGCCATCAGTGAGCCGGACAGCCTGAACACTGAAGCTTTCTTT. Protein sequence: CAISEPDSLNTEAFF.

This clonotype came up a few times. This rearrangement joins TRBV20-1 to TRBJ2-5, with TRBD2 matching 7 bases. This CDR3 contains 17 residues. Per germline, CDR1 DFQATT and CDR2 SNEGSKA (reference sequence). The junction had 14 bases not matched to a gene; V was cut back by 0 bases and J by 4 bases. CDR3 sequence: CSAREPTNPTGGETQYF. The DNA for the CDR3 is TGCAGTGCTAGAGAGCCCACTAACCCAACGGGAGGAGAGACCCAGTACTTC.

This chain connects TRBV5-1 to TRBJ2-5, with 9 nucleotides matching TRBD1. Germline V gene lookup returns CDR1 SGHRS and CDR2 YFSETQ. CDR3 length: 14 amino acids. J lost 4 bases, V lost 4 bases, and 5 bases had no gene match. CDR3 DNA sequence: TGCGCCAGCAGCCTGACAGGGGGAATAGAGACCCAGTACTTC. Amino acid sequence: CASSLTGGIETQYF.

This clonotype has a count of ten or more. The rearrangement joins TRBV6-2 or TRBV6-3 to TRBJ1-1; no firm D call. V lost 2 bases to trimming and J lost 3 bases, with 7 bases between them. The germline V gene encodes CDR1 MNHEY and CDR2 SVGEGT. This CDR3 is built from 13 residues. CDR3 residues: CASSYPGYTEAFF. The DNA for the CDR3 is TGTGCCAGCAGTTACCCAGGCTACACTGAAGCTTTCTTT.

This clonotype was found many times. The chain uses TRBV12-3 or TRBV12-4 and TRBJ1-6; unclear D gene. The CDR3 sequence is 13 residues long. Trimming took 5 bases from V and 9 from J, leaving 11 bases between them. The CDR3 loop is CASSNTEGSPLHF. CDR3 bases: TGTGCCAGCAGTAACACAGAGGGTTCACCCCTCCACTTT.

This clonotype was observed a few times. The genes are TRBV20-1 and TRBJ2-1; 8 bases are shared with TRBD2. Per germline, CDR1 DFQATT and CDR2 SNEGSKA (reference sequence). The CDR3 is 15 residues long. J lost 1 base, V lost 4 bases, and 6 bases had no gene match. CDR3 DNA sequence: TGCAGTGCTATTCCGGGACTAGAGTCCTACAATGAGCAGTTCTTC. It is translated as CSAIPGLESYNEQFF.

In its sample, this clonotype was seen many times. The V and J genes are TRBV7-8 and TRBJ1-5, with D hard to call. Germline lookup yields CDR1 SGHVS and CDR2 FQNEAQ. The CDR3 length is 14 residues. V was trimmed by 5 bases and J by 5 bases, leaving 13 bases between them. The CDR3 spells CASSPTGGYQPQHF. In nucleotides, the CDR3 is TGTGCCAGCAGCCCAACGGGAGGGTATCAGCCCCAGCATTTT.

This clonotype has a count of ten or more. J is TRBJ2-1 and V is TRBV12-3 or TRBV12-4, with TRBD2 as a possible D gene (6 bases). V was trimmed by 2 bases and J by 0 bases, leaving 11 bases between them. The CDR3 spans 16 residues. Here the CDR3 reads CASSLSAGSSYNEQFF. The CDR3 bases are TGTGCCAGCAGTTTATCCGCGGGGTCCTCCTACAATGAGCAGTTCTTC.

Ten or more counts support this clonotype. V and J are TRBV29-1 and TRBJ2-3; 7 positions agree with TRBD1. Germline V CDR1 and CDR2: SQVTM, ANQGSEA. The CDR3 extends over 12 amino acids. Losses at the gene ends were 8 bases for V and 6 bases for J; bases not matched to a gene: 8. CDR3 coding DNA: TGCAGCTTGAAGACAGGGACCGATACGCAGTATTTT. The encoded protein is CSLKTGTDTQYF.

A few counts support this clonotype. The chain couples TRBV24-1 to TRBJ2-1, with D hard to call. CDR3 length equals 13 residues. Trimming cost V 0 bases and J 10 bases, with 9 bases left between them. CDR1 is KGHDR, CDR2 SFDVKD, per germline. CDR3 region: CATSDLSRSEQFF. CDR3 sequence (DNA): TGTGCCACCAGTGATTTGTCCAGGAGCGAGCAGTTCTTC.

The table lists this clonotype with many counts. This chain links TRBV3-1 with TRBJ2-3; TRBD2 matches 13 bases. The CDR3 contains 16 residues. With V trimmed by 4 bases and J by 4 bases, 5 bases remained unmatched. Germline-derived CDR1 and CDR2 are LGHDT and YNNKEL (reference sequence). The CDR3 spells CASSPTSGGQSDTQYF. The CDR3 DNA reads TGTGCCAGCAGCCCGACTAGCGGGGGGCAGTCAGATACGCAGTATTTT.

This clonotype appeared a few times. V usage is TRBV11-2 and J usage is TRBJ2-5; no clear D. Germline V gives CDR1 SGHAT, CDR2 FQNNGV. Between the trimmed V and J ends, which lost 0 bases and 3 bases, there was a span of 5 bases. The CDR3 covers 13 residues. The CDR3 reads CASSLDWEETQYF. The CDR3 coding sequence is TGTGCCAGCAGCTTAGATTGGGAAGAGACCCAGTACTTC.

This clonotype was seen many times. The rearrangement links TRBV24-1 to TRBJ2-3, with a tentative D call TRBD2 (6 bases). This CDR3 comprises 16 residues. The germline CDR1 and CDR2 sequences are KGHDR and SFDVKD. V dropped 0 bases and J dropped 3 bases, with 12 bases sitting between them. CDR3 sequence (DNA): TGTGCCACCAGTGATTTGGGGGGGTTTAGGACAGATACGCAGTATTTT. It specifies CATSDLGGFRTDTQYF.